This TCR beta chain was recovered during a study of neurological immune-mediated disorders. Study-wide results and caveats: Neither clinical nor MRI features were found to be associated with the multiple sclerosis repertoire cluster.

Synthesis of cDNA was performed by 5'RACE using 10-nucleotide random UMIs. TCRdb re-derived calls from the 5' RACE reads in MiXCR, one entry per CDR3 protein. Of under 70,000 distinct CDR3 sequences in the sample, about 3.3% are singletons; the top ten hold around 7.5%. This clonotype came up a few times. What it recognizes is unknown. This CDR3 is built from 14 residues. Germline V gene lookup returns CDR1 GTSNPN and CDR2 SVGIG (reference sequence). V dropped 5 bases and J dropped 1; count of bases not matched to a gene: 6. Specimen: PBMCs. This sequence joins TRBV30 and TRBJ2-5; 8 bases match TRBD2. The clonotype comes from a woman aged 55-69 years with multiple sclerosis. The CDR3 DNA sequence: TGTGCCTGGGCACCACTAGCGGTCCAAGAGACCCAGTACTTC. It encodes CAWAPLAVQETQYF.